This T cell receptor beta chain derives from a study of CXCR3-negative and CXCR3-positive naive CD8 T cells. Study details: Sequencing yielded roughly 130 million TRB reads, roughly 1.5 +/- 0.3 million per library. Study-level points and caveats: Memory CD8+ cells had much lower diversity, and both naive subsets had comparably high diversity. Naive cells, whether CXCR3-negative or CXCR3-positive, had similar TRBV-TRBJ usage, while memory cells differed.

UMI-labeled TRB cDNA libraries were prepared by 5' RACE. TCRdb reworked the 5' RACE reads into one entry per CDR3 protein, no DNA. The sample data list over 20,000 distinct CDR3 sequences. This CDR3 contains 13 residues. CDR1 is DFQATT, CDR2 SNEGSKA, per germline (reference sequence). This clonotype is identified as medium-sized (0.01 to 0.1%) from frequency. Its cognate antigen is unknown. This chain uses TRBV20-1 with TRBJ1-1; the TRBD1 assignment by TCRdb is unverifiable without DNA. This clonotype was sampled from a human donor in good health. Some clones in this sample may be carry-over from other donors' samples. The specimen sequenced was memory CD8+ T cells from blood. The chain's CDR3 is CSASGQGDTEAFF.